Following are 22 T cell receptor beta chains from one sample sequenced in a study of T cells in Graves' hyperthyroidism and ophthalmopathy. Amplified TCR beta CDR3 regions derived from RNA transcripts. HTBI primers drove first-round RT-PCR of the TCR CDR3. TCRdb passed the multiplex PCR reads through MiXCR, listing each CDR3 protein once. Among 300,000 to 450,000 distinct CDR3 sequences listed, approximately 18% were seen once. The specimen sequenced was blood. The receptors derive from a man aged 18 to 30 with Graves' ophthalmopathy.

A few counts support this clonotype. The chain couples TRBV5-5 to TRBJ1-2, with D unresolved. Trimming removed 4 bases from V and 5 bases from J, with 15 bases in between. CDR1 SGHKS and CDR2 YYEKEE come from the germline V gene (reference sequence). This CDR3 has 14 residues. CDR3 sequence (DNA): TGTGCCAGCAGCCAAGATAATACGGGGTATGGCTACACCTTC. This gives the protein CASSQDNTGYGYTF.

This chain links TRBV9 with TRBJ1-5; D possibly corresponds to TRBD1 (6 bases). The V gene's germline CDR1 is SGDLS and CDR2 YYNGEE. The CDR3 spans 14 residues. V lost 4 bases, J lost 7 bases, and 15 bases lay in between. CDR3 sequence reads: CASSQAGALQPQHF. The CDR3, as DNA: TGTGCCAGCAGCCAGGCAGGGGCCTTACAGCCCCAGCATTTT.

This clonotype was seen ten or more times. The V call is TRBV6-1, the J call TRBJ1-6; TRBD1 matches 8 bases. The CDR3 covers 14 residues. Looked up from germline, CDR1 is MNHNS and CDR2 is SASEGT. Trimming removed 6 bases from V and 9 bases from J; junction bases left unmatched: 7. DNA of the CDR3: TGTGCCAGCAGAAGCGGGACAGGAGGTTCACCCCTCCACTTT. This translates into CASRSGTGGSPLHF.

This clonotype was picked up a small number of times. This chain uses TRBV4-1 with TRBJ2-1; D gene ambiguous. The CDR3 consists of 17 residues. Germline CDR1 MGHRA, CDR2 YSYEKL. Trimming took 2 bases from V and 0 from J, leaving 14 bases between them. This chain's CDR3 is CASSQWRNIRSYNEQFF. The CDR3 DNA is TGCGCCAGCAGCCAATGGCGCAACATCCGCTCCTACAATGAGCAGTTCTTC.

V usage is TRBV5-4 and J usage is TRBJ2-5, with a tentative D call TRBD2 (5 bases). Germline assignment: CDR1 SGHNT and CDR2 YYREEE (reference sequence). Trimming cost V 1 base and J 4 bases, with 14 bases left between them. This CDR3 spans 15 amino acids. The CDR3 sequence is CASSLLESRGETQYF. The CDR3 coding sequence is TGTGCCAGCAGCTTGCTAGAATCCCGGGGAGAGACCCAGTACTTC.

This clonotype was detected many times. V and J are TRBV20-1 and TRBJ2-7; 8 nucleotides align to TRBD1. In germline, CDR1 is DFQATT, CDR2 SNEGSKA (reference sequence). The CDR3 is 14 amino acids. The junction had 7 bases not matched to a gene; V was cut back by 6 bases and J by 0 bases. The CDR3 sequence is CSAVRQGPSYEQYF. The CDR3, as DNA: TGCAGTGCCGTAAGACAGGGGCCCTCCTACGAGCAGTACTTC.

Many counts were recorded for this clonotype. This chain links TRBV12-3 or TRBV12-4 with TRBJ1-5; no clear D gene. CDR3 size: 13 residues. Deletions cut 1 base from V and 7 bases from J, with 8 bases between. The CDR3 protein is CASSLGGEQPQHF. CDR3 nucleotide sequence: TGTGCCAGCAGTTTAGGTGGAGAGCAGCCCCAGCATTTT.

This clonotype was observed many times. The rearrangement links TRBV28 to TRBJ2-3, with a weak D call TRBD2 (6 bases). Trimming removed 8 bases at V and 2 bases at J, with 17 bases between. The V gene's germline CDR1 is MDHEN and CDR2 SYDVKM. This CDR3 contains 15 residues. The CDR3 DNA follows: TGTGCCAGCGGGGGGATCCAGGGCATCACAGATACGCAGTATTTT. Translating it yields CASGGIQGITDTQYF. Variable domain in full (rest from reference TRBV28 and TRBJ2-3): DVKVTQSSRYLVKRTGEKVFLECVQDMDHENMFWYRQDPGLGLRLIYFSYDVKMKEKGDIPEGYSVSREKKERFSLILESASTNQTSMYLCASGGIQGITDTQYFGPGTRLTVL.

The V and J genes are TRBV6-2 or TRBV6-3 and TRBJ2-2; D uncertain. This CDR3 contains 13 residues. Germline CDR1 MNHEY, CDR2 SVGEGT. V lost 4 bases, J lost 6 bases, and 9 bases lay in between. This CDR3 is CASSSSVSGELFF. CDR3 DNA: TGTGCCAGCAGTTCCTCAGTGTCCGGGGAGCTGTTTTTT.

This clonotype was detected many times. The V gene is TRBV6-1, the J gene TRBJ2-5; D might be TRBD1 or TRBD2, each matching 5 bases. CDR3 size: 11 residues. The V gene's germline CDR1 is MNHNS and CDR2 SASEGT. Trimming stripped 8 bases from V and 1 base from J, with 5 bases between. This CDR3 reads CASGGQETQYF. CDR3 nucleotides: TGTGCCAGCGGGGGCCAAGAGACCCAGTACTTC.

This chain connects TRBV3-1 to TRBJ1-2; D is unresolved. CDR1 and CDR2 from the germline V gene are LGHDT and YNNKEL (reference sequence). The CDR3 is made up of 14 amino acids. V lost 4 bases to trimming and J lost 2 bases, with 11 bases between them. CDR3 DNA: TGTGCCAGCAGCCGAGGCGGGCGGAACTATGGCTACACCTTC. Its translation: CASSRGGRNYGYTF.

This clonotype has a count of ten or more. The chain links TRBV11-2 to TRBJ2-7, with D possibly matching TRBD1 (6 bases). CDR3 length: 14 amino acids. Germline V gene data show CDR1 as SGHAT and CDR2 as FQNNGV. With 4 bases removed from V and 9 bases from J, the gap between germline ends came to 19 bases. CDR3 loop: CASSSPEQGEGQYF. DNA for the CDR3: TGTGCCAGCAGCTCCCCCGAACAGGGTGAGGGGCAGTACTTC.

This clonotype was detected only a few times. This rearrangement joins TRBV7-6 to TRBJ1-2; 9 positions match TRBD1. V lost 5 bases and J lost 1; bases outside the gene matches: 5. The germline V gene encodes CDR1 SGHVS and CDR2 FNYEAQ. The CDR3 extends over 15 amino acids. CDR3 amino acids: CASSPGTGLNYGYTF. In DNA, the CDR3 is TGTGCCAGCAGCCCCGGGACAGGGCTTAACTATGGCTACACCTTC. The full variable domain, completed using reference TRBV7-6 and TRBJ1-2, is GAGVSQSPRYKVTKRGQDVALRCDPISGHVSLYWYRQALGQGPEFLTYFNYEAQQDKSGLPNDRFSAERPEGSISTLTIQRTEQRDSAMYRCASSPGTGLNYGYTFGSGTRLTVV.

CDR3 sequence: CSARSSLPGQASYEQYF. The CDR3 bases are TGCAGTGCTAGATCCTCTTTACCAGGACAGGCGTCCTACGAGCAGTACTTC. The V gene is TRBV20-1, the J gene TRBJ2-7, with 7 positions matching TRBD1. The germline V gene has CDR1 DFQATT and CDR2 SNEGSKA (reference sequence). V dropped 2 bases and J dropped 1; count of bases not matched to a gene: 14. The length of the CDR3 is 17 residues.

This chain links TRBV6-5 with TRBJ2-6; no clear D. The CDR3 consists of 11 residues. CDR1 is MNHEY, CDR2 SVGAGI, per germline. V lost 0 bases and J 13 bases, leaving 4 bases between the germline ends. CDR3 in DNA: TGTGCCAGCAGTTACTCGAGGGTCCTGACTTTC. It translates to CASSYSRVLTF.

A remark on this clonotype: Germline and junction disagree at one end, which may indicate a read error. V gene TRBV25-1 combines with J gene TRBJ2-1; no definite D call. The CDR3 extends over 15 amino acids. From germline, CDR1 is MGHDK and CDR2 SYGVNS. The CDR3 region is CASSEGWSSCNEQFF. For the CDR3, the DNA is TGTGCCAGCAGTGAAGGGTGGAGCTCCTGCAATGAGCAGTTCTTC.

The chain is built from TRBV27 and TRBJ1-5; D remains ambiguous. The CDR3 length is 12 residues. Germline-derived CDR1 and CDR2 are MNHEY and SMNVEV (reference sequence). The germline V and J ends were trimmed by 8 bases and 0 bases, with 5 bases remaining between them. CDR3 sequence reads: CASRHSNQPQHF. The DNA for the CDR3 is TGTGCCAGCCGACATAGCAATCAGCCCCAGCATTTT.

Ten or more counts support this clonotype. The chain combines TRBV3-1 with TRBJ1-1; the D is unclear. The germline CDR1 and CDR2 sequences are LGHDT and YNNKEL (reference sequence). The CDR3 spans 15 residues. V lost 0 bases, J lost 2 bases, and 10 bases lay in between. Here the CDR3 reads CASSQEGSTNTEAFF. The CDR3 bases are TGTGCCAGCAGCCAAGAGGGCAGCACAAACACTGAAGCTTTCTTT.

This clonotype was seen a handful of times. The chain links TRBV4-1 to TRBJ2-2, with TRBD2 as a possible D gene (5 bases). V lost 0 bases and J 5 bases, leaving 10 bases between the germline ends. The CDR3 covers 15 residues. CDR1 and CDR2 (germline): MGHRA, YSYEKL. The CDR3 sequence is CASSQDPGDTGELFF. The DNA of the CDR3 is TGCGCCAGCAGCCAAGACCCCGGGGATACCGGGGAGCTGTTTTTT.

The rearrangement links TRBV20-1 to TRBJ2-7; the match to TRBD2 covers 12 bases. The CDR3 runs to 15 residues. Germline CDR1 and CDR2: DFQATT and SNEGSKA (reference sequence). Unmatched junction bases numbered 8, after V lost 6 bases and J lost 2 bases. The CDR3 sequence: CSAKTSGGQPYEQYF. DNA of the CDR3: TGCAGTGCAAAGACTAGCGGGGGCCAGCCCTACGAGCAGTACTTC.

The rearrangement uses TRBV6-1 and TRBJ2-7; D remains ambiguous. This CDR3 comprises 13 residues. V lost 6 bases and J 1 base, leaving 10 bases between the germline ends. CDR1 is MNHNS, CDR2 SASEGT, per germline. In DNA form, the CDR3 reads TGTGCCAGCAGCCACCTAACTTCCTACGAGCAGTACTTC. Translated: CASSHLTSYEQYF.

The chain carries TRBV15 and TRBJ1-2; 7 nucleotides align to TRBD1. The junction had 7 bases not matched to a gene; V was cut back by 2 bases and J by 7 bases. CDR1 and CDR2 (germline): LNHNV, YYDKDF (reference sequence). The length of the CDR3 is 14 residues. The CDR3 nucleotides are TGTGCCACCAGCAGAAACAGGGGAGATTCTGGCTACACCTTC. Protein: CATSRNRGDSGYTF.